This is a list of T cell receptor beta chains from one sample in a study of T-cell memory formation after mild COVID-19. Using its own MiXCR run on the 5' RACE reads, TCRdb lists one record per CDR3 protein. The sample records 350,000 to 550,000 distinct CDR3 sequences, more than 15% being singletons. The sequencing input was PBMCs or a T cell subset sorted from them (not recorded which). Every receptor here comes from a young man who had mild COVID-19 (a few samples of this study predate the infection). Cell type and time point are not known. Each CDR3 is given with its conserved first and last residue. D genes are given only for firm matches. Rows give clone size only sometimes, using once, few, many, or a class for an expanded clone.

clone_size	v_call	d_call	j_call	cdr3_nt	cdr3_aa
few	TRBV6-5	TRBD1	TRBJ1-2	TGTGCCAGCAGGCGGACAGGGTTTGGCTATGGCTACACCTTC	CASRRTGFGYGYTF
many	TRBV29-1	TRBD1	TRBJ2-2	TGCAGCGTTGGGACGGACAGGTTAAACACCGGGGAGCTGTTTTTT	CSVGTDRLNTGELFF
few	TRBV7-2	-	TRBJ1-6	TGTGCCAGCAGTATAACCGGGACGGGTAATTCACCCCTCCACTTT	CASSITGTGNSPLHF
few	TRBV6-2/TRBV6-3	TRBD2	TRBJ2-3	TGTGCCAGCAGTTCCAGACTAGCCCACGATACGCAGTATTTT	CASSSRLAHDTQYF
few	TRBV5-6	-	TRBJ2-2	TGTGCCAGCAGCTTTACCCCGGTCCGAGGGACCGGGGAGCTGTTTTTT	CASSFTPVRGTGELFF
-	TRBV9	TRBD1	TRBJ1-6	TGTGCCAGCAGCGTCCAGGGGGCACCCCTCCACTTT	CASSVQGAPLHF
-	TRBV7-9	-	TRBJ2-3	TGTGCCAGCAGCCCCCAATCAGATACGCAGTATTTT	CASSPQSDTQYF
-	TRBV5-1	-	TRBJ1-1	TGCGCCAGCAGCTTGGACAGGGCCATCACTGAAGCTTTCTTT	CASSLDRAITEAFF
-	TRBV30	-	TRBJ1-1	TGTGCCTGGAACCCGGTAGGGACTGAAGCTTTCTTT	CAWNPVGTEAFF
-	TRBV7-8	TRBD2	TRBJ2-5	TGTGCCAGCAGCTTACGCGGGGGGCACGAACAAGAGACCCAGTACTTC	CASSLRGGHEQETQYF
many	TRBV5-1	-	TRBJ1-5	TGCGCCAGCAGCTTGGCCCCCGGGAGGCAGCCCCAGCATTTT	CASSLAPGRQPQHF
-	TRBV11-2	TRBD2	TRBJ2-5	TGTGCCAGCAGCTTACTAGCGGGGGAGACCCAGTACTTC	CASSLLAGETQYF
few	TRBV20-1	TRBD1	TRBJ2-3	TGCAGTGCTAGGAGACAGGGGAACACAGATACGCAGTATTTT	CSARRQGNTDTQYF
-	TRBV7-9	TRBD2	TRBJ2-3	TGTGCCAGCTCCCGACTAGCGATGGATACGCAGTATTTT	CASSRLAMDTQYF
-	TRBV2	TRBD1	TRBJ1-1	TGTGCCAGCGAAGGGACAGACAACACTGAAGCTTTCTTT	CASEGTDNTEAFF
once	TRBV27	TRBD1	TRBJ1-6	TGTGCCAGCAGAGAGACAGGGGTGAATTCACCCCTCCACTTT	CASRETGVNSPLHF